This T cell receptor (beta chain) was recorded in a study of type 1 and type 2 diabetes patients. Study-wide background: CD4+ or CD8+ T cells were positively selected from PBMCs with microbeads.

The germline CDR1 and CDR2 sequences are SGHTA and FQGNSA. The CDR3 consists of 14 residues. Trimming took 0 bases from V and 1 from J, leaving 7 bases between them. The PCR template was genomic DNA. The TCR beta CDR3 region was amplified using 30 forward and 13 reverse primers. MiXCR was run by TCRdb on the multiplex PCR reads, yielding one entry per CDR3 protein. This table has more than 250,000 distinct CDR3 sequences, approximately 50% appearing once. Diabetic patients met standard criteria for type 1 or type 2 diabetes. Anyone with other autoimmune disease or infection in the prior four weeks was excluded. This clonotype was seen a handful of times.

This TCR came from a young man with type 2 diabetes. Sequencing was done on a sample of peripheral blood mononuclear cells (PBMCs). The V and J genes are TRBV7-2 and TRBJ2-7; unclear D gene. CDR3 in amino acids: CASSLAQRSYEQYF. In DNA form, the CDR3 reads TGTGCCAGCAGCTTAGCTCAGCGTTCCTACGAGCAGTACTTC.